This T cell receptor beta chain originates from a study of T-cell memory formation after mild COVID-19 (dated by TCRdb to about 2021). In terms of the full investigation: TCR sequence clusters from the two donors were largely donor specific. In two donors, T-cell clones that expanded and contracted after mild COVID-19 were tracked by sequencing TCRalpha and TCRbeta repertoires over time. Two young, previously healthy adult volunteers made up the cohort, one male and one female.

The instrument given in TCRdb is Illumina NovaSeq 6000. Using 5'RACE with constant-segment primers, TCRalpha and TCRbeta cDNA libraries were constructed, with sample barcodes and unique molecular identifiers added in the process. RNA was extracted from every sample with Trizol reagent. Library amplification was performed in two PCR steps, and a second sample barcode and Illumina TruSeq adapters were introduced in the second step. Sequencing of the libraries was done on an Illumina NovaSeq, producing 2 x 150 bp paired-end reads. The paper's data handling went like this. Demultiplexing of reads and collapsing into UMI-guided consensus sequences were performed with migec v1.2.7. Using mixcr v2.1.11, the UMI consensuses were aligned to TRA and TRB V and J templates and assembled into clonotypes. A clonotype was counted as expanded or contracted only if both edgeR and NoisET called the change significant, with noise models trained on biological replicates. For edgeR calls, the thresholds were a false discovery rate-adjusted p below 0.01 and a log2 fold-change of 1. As an exploratory analysis of dynamics, PCA with hierarchical clustering was applied to max-normalized trajectories of the 1000 most abundant clonotypes. The CD4 or CD8 phenotype of responding clones was assigned using the separately sequenced CD4+ and CD8+ repertoires. TCRdb's own reprocessing of the public reads used fastp at Q25 and MiXCR and kept productive beta chains. Identical CDR3 proteins give one entry, which carries the most common genes and DNA. The V and J calls and clone size come from TCRdb's table, not from the authors' own analysis. This sample comprises 350,000 to 500,000 distinct CDR3 sequences, around 17% of them detected only once. The ten most abundant clones make up 20% to 25% of the sample.

Reading from cysteine to phenylalanine, the CDR3 counts 14 amino acids. Of all the DNA, just the CDR3 is kept, 42 bases in frame from base 1. Looking up the germline V gene yields CDR1 SQVTM and CDR2 ANQGSEA. Unmatched junction bases come to 9, with V trimmed by 6 bases and J by 6 bases. Ficoll-Paque density gradient centrifugation was the method used to isolate PBMCs. Note on this clonotype: This clone's antigen is unknown. Per-nucleotide qualities are absent, and no much larger clonotype sits a single base away.

Paper-wide results and their limitations: The detection of some responding clones in pre-infection memory suggests that pre-existing cross-reactive memory T cells joined the SARS-CoV-2 response. Only two mild cases were covered by the study, and larger cohorts that include severe cases with pre-infection samples were considered necessary. Contracting CD4+ clones appeared mostly in the CM and EM memory subsets, whereas CD8+ clones were enriched in EMRA. From day 15 to 85, contracting clones showed balanced CD4/CD8 phenotypes, whereas a second wave of clones that expanded from day 15 to 37 leaned towards CD4+. SARS-CoV-2 specificity of the second-wave clones peaking on day 37 was not confirmed.

The specimen sequenced was PBMCs or a T cell subset sorted from them (not recorded which). This clonotype was sampled from a man aged 18-30 years who had mild COVID-19 (a few samples of this study predate the infection). The sample titles of this study are shuffled in the database, so cell type and time point are left out; the donor was told from shared clones. The chain is made from TRBV29-1 and TRBJ1-2; TRBD1 agrees with 11 junctional bases. Read as DNA, the sequence is TGCAGCGTCGGTCCCGGGGACAGGGGGAATGGCTACACCTTC. This is translated as CSVGPGDRGNGYTF.